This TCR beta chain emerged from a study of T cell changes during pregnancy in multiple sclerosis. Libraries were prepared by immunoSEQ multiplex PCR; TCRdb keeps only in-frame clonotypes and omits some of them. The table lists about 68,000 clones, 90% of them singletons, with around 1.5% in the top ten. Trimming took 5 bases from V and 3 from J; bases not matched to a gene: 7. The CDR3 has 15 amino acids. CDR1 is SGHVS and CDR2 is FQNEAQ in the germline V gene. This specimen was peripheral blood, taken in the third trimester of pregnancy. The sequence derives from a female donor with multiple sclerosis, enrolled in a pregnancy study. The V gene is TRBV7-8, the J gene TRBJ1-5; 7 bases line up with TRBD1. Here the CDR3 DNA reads TGTGCCAGCAGCACAGGGGTTATCGACAATCAGCCCCAGCATTTT. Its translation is CASSTGVIDNQPQHF.